The sequence of this T cell receptor beta chain was determined in a study of immune evolution from preneoplasia to lung adenocarcinoma. Broader study findings: Normal lung had the highest top T cell clone frequencies.

Looked up from germline, CDR1 is MNHEY and CDR2 is SMNVEV (reference sequence). The CDR3 consists of 14 residues. Trimming removed 4 bases from V and 1 base from J, with 9 bases in between. Here immunoSEQ multiplex PCR was the method, and the copy in TCRdb shows in-frame clones only, minus some. The sample holds 8,000 or so clones, 70% to 80% seen once. In regard to this clone: As yet, its antigen is unknown.

The sample consisted of FFPE minimally invasive lung adenocarcinoma tissue. This chain links TRBV27 with TRBJ2-3; D possibly matches TRBD1 or TRBD2 (5 bases each). The clonotype was recovered from a donor older than 65 with lung adenocarcinoma. This chain's CDR3 is CASSSRGRTDTQYF. CDR3 nucleotide sequence: TGTGCCAGCAGTTCCCGGGGACGCACAGATACGCAGTATTTT.